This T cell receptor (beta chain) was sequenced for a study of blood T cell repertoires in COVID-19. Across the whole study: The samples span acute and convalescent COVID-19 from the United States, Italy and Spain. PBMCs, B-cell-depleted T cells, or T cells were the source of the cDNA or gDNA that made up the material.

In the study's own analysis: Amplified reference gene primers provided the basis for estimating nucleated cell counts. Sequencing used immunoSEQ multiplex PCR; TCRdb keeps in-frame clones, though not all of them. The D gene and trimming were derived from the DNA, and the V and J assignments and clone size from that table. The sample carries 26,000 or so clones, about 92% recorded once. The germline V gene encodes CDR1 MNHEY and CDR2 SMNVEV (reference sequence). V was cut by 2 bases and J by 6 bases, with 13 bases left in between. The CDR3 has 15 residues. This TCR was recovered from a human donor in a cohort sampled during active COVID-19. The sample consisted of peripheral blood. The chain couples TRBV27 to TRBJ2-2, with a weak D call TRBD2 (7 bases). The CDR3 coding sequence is TGTGCCAGCAGTTTAATGGGGGGGCGGGCCGGGGAGCTGTTTTTT. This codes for CASSLMGGRAGELFF.